The clone carrying this T cell receptor (beta chain) came up many times. The antigen is undetermined. The data are from a study of T cells in Graves' hyperthyroidism and ophthalmopathy. After removal of 1 base from V and 2 bases from J, the junction contained 15 bases not matched to a gene. The germline V gene has CDR1 SGHRS and CDR2 YFSETQ. This CDR3 spans 20 amino acids. Study-wide points: Among thyroid clonotypes expanded above 0.001, most also appeared in blood.

It was RNA transcripts that yielded the amplified TCR beta CDR3 regions. Using the HTBI primer set, a first-round RT-PCR was run on the TCR CDR3. Each CDR3 protein gets one entry after TCRdb re-called the multiplex PCR reads with MiXCR. This sample yields roughly 500,000 distinct CDR3 sequences, of which over 45% are seen a single time; 44% belongs to the top ten. Criteria for exclusion of patients were uncontrolled infection, other autoimmune disease, pregnancy or lactation. Thyroid ultrasound, orbital computed tomography, clinical symptoms, and serum thyroxine and TRAb underpinned diagnoses. The rearrangement links TRBV5-1 to TRBJ2-6, with 7 nucleotides matching TRBD1. The sequencing input was peripheral blood or thyroid tissue (not recorded which). The TCR originated in an adult woman with Graves' disease, either hyperthyroidism or ophthalmopathy (not recorded which). The CDR3 coding sequence is TGCGCCAGCAGCTTGAATTACCAACAGGGGCTCTGGACTGGGGCCAACGTCCTGACTTTC. This sequence encodes CASSLNYQQGLWTGANVLTF.